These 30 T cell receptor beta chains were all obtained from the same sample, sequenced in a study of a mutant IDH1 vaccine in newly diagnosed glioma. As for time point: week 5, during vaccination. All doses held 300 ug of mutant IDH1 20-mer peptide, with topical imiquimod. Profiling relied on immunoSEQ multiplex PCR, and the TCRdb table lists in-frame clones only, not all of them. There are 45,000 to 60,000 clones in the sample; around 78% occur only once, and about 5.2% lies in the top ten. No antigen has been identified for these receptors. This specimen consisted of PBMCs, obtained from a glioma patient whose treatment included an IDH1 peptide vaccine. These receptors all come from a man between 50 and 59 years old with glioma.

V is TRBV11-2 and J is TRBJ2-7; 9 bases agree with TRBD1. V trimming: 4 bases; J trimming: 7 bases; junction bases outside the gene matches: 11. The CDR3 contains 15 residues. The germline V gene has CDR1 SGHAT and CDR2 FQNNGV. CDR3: CASSSVGQGVWEQYF. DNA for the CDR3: TGTGCCAGCAGCTCAGTGGGACAGGGAGTGTGGGAGCAGTACTTC. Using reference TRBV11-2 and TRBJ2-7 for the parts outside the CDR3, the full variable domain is EAGVAQSPRYKIIEKRQSVAFWCNPISGHATLYWYQQILGQGPKLLIQFQNNGVVDDSQLPKDRFSAERLKGVDSTLKIQPAKLEDSAVYLCASSSVGQGVWEQYFGPGTRLTVT.

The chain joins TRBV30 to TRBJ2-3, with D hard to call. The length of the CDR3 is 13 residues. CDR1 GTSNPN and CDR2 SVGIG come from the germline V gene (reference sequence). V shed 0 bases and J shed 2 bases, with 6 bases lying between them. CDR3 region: CAWSVVSTDTQYF. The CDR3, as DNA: TGTGCCTGGAGTGTGGTCTCCACAGATACGCAGTATTTT.

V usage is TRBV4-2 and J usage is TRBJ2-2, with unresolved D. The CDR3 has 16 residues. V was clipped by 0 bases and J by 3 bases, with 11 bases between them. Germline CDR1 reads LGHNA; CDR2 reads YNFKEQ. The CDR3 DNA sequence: TGTGCCAGCAGCCAAGAGTTAGGACCAGACACCGGGGAGCTGTTTTTT. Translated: CASSQELGPDTGELFF.

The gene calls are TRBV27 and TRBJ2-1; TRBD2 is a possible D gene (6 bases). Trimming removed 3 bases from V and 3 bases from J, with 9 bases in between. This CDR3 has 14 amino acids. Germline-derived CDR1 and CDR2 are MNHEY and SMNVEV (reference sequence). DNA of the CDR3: TGTGCCAGCAGTTTTAGCGGAAACTACAATGAGCAGTTCTTC. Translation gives CASSFSGNYNEQFF.

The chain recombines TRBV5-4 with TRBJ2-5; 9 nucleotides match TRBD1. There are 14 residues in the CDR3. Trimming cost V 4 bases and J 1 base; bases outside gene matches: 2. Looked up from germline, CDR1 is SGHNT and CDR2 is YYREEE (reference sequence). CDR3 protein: CASSLGQGQETQYF. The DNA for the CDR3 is TGTGCCAGCAGCCTGGGACAGGGCCAAGAGACCCAGTACTTC.

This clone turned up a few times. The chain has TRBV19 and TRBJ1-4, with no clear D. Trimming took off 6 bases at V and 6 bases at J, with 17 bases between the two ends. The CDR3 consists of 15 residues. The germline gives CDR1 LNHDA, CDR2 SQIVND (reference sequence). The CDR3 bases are TGTGCCAGTAGCTCTGCCCACGTCCCAGATGAAAAACTGTTTTTT. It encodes CASSSAHVPDEKLFF.

DNA of the CDR3: TGTGCCAGCAGCGCCAGGGGTAGGAACACTGAAGCTTTCTTT. As protein: CASSARGRNTEAFF. V gene TRBV5-6 combines with J gene TRBJ1-1, with a weak D call TRBD1 (6 bases). CDR1 and CDR2 from the germline V gene are SGHDT and YYEEEE. This CDR3 is 14 amino acids long. V lost 4 bases, J lost 1 base, and 11 bases lay in between.

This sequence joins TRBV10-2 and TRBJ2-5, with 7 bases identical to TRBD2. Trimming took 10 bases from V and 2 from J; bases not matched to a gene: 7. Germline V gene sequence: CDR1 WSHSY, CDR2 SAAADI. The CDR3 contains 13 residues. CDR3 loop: CATQRGRQETQYF. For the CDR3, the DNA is TGCGCCACCCAGCGGGGCCGGCAAGAGACCCAGTACTTC.

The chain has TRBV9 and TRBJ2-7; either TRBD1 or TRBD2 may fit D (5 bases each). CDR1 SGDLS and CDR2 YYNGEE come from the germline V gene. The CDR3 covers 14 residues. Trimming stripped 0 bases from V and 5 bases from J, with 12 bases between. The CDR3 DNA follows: TGTGCCAGCAGCGTAGCTATAGGGACGGACGAGCAGTACTTC. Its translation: CASSVAIGTDEQYF.

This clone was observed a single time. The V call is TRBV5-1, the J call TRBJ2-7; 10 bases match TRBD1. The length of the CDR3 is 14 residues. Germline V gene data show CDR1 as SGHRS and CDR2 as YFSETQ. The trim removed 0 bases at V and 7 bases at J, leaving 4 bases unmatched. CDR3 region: CASSLGQGAEEQYF. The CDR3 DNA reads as TGCGCCAGCAGCTTGGGACAGGGGGCGGAAGAGCAGTACTTC.

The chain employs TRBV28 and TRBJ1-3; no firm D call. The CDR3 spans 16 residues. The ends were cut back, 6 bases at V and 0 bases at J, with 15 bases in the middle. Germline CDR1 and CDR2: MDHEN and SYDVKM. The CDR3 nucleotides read TGTGCCAGCAGCCCTCCTATGGGGAGCTCTGGAAACACCATATATTTT. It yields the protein CASSPPMGSSGNTIYF. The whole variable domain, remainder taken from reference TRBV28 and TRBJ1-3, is DVKVTQSSRYLVKRTGEKVFLECVQDMDHENMFWYRQDPGLGLRLIYFSYDVKMKEKGDIPEGYSVSREKKERFSLILESASTNQTSMYLCASSPPMGSSGNTIYFGEGSWLTVV.

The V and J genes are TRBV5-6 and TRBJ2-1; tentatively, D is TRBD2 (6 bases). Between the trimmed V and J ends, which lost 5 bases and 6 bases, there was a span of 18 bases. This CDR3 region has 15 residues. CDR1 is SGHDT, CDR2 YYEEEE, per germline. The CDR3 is CASRRDPVTRNEQFF. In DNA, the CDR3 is TGTGCCAGCAGGCGGGACCCCGTTACACGCAATGAGCAGTTCTTC. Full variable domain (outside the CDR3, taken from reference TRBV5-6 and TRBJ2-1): DAGVTQSPTHLIKTRGQQVTLRCSPKSGHDTVSWYQQALGQGPQFIFQYYEEEERQRGNFPDRFSGHQFPNYSSELNVNALLLGDSALYLCASRRDPVTRNEQFFGPGTRLTVL.

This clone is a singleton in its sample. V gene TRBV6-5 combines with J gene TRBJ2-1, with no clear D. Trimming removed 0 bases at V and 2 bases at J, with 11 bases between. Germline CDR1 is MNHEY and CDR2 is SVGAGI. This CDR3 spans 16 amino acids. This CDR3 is CASSYSKWGTYNEQFF. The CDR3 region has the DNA TGTGCCAGCAGTTACTCGAAGTGGGGTACCTACAATGAGCAGTTCTTC.

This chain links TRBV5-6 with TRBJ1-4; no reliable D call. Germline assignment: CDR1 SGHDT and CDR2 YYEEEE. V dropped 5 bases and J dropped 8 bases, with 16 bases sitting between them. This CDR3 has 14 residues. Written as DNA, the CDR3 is TGTGCCAGCAGTCGAAGGTCGCGAGGGGAAAAACTGTTTTTT. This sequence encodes CASSRRSRGEKLFF.

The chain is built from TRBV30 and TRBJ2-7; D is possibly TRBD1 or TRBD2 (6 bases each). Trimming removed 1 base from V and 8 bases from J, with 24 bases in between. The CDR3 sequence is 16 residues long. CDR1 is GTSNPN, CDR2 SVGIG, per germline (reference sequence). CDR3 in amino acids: CAWSDNGGTKTGKQYF. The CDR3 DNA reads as TGTGCCTGGAGTGACAATGGCGGGACAAAAACGGGGAAGCAGTACTTC.

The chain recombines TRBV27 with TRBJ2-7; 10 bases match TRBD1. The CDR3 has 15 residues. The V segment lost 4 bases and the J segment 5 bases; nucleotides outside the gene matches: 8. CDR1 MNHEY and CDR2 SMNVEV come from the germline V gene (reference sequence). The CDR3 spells CASSSPGTGVHEQYF. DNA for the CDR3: TGTGCCAGCAGTTCACCCGGGACAGGGGTTCACGAGCAGTACTTC.

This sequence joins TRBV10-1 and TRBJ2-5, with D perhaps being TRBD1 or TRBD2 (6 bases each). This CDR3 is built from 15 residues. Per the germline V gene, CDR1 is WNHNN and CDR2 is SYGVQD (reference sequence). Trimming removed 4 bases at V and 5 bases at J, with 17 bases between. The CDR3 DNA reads TGCGCCAGCAGTGTTGTGGGGGGCCAATGGGAGACCCAGTACTTC. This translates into CASSVVGGQWETQYF.

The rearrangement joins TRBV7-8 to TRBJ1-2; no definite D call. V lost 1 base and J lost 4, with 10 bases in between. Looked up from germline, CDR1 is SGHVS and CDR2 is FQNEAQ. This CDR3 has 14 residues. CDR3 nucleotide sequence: TGTGCCAGCAGCTTAGGCAGGTTGGTCTATGGCTACACCTTC. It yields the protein CASSLGRLVYGYTF.

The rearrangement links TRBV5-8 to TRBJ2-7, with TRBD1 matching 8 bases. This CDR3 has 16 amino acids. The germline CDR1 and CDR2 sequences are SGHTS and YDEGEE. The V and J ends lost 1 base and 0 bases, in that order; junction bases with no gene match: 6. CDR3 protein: CASSLRQGASSYEQYF. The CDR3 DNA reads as TGTGCCAGCAGCTTGAGGCAGGGGGCAAGCTCCTACGAGCAGTACTTC.

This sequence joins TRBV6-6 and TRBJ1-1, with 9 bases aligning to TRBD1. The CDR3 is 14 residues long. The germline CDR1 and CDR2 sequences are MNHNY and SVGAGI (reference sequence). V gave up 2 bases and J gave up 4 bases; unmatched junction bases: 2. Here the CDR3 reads CASSYDRGGTEAFF. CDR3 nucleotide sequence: TGTGCCAGCAGTTACGACAGGGGGGGCACTGAAGCTTTCTTT.

CDR3 DNA: TGTGCCAGCAGCTTAGGAGGGGGACGCTCCTACGAGCAGTACTTC. Translating gives CASSLGGGRSYEQYF. V and J are TRBV7-2 and TRBJ2-7, with D tentatively TRBD1 (6 bases). Germline V CDR1 and CDR2: SGHTA, FQGNSA. There are 15 residues in the CDR3. V lost 1 base to trimming and J lost 0 bases, with 10 bases between them.

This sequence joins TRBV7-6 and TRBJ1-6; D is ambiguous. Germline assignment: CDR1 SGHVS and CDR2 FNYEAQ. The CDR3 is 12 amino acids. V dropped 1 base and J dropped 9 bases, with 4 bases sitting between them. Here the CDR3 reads CASSLVGSPLHF. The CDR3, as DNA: TGTGCCAGCAGCTTAGTTGGTTCACCCCTCCACTTT. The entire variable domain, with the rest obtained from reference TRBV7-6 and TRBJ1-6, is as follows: GAGVSQSPRYKVTKRGQDVALRCDPISGHVSLYWYRQALGQGPEFLTYFNYEAQQDKSGLPNDRFSAERPEGSISTLTIQRTEQRDSAMYRCASSLVGSPLHFGNGTRLTVT.

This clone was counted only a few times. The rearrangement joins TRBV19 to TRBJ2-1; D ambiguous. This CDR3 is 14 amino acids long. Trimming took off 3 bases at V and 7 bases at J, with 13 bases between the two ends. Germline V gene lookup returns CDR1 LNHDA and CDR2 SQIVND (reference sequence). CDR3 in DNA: TGTGCCAGTAGTATCCCCGCCCGAGGTAATGAGCAGTTCTTC. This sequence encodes CASSIPARGNEQFF.

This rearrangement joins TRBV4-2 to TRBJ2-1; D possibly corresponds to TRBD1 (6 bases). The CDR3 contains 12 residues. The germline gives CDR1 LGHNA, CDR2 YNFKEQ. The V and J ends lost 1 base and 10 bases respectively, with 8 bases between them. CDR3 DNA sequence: TGTGCCAGCAGCCAAGTTCAGGGGGAGCAGTTCTTC. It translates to CASSQVQGEQFF.

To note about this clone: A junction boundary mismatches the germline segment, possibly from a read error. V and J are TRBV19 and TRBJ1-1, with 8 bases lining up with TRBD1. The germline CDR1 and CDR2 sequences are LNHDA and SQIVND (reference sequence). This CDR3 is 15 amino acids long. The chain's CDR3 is CASSISLSGGSTASF. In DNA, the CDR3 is TGTGCCAGTAGCATTTCCCTGTCAGGGGGCAGTACGGCCTCCTTT.

The CDR3 DNA reads as TGCGCCAGCAGCCAAGATCCCGCCACCACAGGGCCCGGGGAGCTGTTTTTT. This gives the protein CASSQDPATTGPGELFF. This chain links TRBV4-3 with TRBJ2-2; D is perhaps TRBD1 (6 bases). This CDR3 has 17 amino acids. In germline, CDR1 is LGHNA, CDR2 YSLEER. Trimming removed 0 bases at V and 6 bases at J, with 17 bases between.

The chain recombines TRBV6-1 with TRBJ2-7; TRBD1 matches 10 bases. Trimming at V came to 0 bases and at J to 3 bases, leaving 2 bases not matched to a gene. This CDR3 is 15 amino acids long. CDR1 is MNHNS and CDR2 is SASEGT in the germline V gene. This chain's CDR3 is CASSEARTGGYEQYF. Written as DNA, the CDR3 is TGTGCCAGCAGTGAAGCGCGGACAGGGGGCTACGAGCAGTACTTC.

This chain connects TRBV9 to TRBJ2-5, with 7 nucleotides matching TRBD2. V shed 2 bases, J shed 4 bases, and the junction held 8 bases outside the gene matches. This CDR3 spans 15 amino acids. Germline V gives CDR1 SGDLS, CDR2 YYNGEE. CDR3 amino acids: CASSVGWGGTETQYF. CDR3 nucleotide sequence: TGTGCCAGCAGCGTGGGGTGGGGGGGGACAGAGACCCAGTACTTC.

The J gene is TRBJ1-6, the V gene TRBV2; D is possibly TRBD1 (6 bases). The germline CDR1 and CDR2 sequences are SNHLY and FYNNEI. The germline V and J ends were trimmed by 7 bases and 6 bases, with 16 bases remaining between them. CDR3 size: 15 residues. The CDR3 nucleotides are TGTGCCAGCACCCTCGACAGGTTTTCTAATTCACCCCTCCACTTT. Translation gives CASTLDRFSNSPLHF.

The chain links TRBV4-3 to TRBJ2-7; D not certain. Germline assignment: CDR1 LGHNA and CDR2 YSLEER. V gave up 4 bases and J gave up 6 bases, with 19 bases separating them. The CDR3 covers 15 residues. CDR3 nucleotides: TGCGCCAGCAGCCTTTTCGGCACCGAGCCCTCCGAGCAGTACTTC. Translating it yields CASSLFGTEPSEQYF.